The clone carrying this TCR beta chain came up a few times. No antigen is known for it. This sample is part of a study of T cells after yellow fever vaccination. Looking at the study overall: Fractions containing few cells were prepared with SMART-Seq v4 Ultra Low Input. Broader study findings: Booster sampling recovered most clones from primary vaccination (96% CD4, 80% to 90% CD8).

Each CDR3 protein is one row after TCRdb ran MiXCR on the 5' RACE reads. Here the sample spans over 110,000 distinct CDR3 sequences, less than 9.5% being singletons. The CDR3 is 15 amino acids. V was clipped by 2 bases and J by 5 bases; unmatched bases: 4. Germline V gene lookup returns CDR1 SGHTA and CDR2 FQGNSA. This clonotype originated in a man aged 25-40 years who received the YFV17D yellow fever vaccine. The specimen comprised CD4+ T cells sorted from PBMCs, sampled 5 days after the yellow fever booster vaccination. V and J are TRBV7-2 and TRBJ1-4; 8 bases fit TRBD1. The CDR3 bases are TGTGCCAGCAGCTTACAGGGGGCCAGAAATGAAAAACTGTTTTTT. Its translation is CASSLQGARNEKLFF.